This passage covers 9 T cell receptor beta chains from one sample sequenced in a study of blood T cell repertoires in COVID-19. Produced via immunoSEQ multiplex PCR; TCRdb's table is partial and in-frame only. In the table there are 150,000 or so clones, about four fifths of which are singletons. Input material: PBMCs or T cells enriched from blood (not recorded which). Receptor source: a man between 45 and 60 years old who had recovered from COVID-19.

The CDR3 reads CASSQDRDIQETQYF. The CDR3 DNA reads as TGCGCCAGCAGCCAAGACAGGGACATACAAGAGACCCAGTACTTC. This sequence joins TRBV4-1 and TRBJ2-5, with a weak D call TRBD1 (6 bases). Germline V gene lookup returns CDR1 MGHRA and CDR2 YSYEKL. Trimming took 0 bases from V and 2 from J, leaving 10 bases between them. The CDR3 is 15 residues long.

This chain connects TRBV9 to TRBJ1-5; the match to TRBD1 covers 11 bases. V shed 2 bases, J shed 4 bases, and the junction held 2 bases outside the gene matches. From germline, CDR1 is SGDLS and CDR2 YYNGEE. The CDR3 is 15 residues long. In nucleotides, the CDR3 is TGTGCCAGCAGCGTCGGGACAGGGGGGAATCAGCCCCAGCATTTT. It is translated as CASSVGTGGNQPQHF.

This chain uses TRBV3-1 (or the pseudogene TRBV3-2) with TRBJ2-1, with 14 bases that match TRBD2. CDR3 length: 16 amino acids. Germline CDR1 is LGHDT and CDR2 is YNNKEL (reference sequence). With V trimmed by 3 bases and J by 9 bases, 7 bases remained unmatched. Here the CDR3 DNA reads TGTGCCAGCAGCCACCTTTCGACTAGCGGGGGGGGTGAGCAGTTCTTC. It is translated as CASSHLSTSGGGEQFF.

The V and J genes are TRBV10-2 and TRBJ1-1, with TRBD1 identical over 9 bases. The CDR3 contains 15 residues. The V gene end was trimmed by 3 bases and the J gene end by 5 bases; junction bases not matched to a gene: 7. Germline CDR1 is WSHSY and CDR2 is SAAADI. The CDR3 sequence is CASSEYRGPGTEAFF. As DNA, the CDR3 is TGCGCCAGCAGTGAATACAGGGGGCCGGGGACTGAAGCTTTCTTT.

The CDR3 DNA reads as TGTGCCAGCAGCCAAGCGGGACAGGGTAGTTCACCCCTCCACTTT. Residues: CASSQAGQGSSPLHF. This chain connects TRBV3-1 (or the pseudogene TRBV3-2) to TRBJ1-6; 9 bases line up with TRBD1. The germline V gene has CDR1 LGHDT and CDR2 YNNKEL (reference sequence). The J segment lost 9 bases and the V segment lost 1 base, leaving 4 bases of the junction unmatched. The CDR3 consists of 15 residues.

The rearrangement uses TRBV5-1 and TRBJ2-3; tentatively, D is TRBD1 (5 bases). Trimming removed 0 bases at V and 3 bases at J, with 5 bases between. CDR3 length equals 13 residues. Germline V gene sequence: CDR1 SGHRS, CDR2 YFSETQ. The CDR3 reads CASSLEGTDTQYF. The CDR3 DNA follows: TGCGCCAGCAGCTTGGAGGGGACAGATACGCAGTATTTT.

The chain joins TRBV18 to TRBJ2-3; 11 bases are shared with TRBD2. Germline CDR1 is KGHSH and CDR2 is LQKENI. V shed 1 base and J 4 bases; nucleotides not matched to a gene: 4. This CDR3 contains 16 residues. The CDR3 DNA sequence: TGTGCCAGCTCACCACGGCTAGCGGGGGGTTCAGATACGCAGTATTTT. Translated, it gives CASSPRLAGGSDTQYF.

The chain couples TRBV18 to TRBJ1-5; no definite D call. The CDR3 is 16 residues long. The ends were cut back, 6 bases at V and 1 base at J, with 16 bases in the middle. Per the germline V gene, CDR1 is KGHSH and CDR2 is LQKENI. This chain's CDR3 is CASSLKSGWSNQPQHF. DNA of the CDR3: TGTGCCAGCTCCCTAAAAAGCGGTTGGAGCAATCAGCCCCAGCATTTT.

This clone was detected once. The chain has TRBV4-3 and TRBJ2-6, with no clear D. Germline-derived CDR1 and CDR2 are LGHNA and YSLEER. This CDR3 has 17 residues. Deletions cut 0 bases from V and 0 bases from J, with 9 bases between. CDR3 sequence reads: CASSQDTSISGANVLTF. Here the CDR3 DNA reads TGCGCCAGCAGCCAAGATACCAGTATCTCTGGGGCCAACGTCCTGACTTTC.